Below, 18 T cell receptor beta chains from the same sample are listed, as sequenced in a study of OX40 agonist ivuxolimab in advanced cancers. The method was immunoSEQ multiplex PCR; TCRdb's version includes in-frame clones alone and lacks a portion of them. The sample lists about 19,000 clones; 77% were seen once. Specimen: CD4+ or CD8+ T cells sorted from blood, collected in a trial of the OX40 agonist ivuxolimab. These receptors all come from an adult with an advanced solid tumor such as melanoma, head and neck, liver or kidney cancer.

The genes are TRBV4-3 and TRBJ2-7; 9 bases are a match to TRBD1. Germline V gives CDR1 LGHNA, CDR2 YSLEER. This CDR3 contains 16 residues. Trimming cost V 4 bases and J 1 base; bases outside gene matches: 8. In DNA form, the CDR3 reads TGCGCCAGCAGCCCTGAATCCGGGACAGGGTCCTACGAGCAGTACTTC. This translates into CASSPESGTGSYEQYF.

J is TRBJ1-1 and V is TRBV9; D gene uncertain. CDR3 length equals 14 residues. Trimming removed 5 bases at V and 1 base at J, with 12 bases between. Germline CDR1 reads SGDLS; CDR2 reads YYNGEE. The CDR3 coding sequence is TGTGCCAGCAGTCCGGGGTGGGGGAACACTGAAGCTTTCTTT. It codes for CASSPGWGNTEAFF.

The genes are TRBV5-1 and TRBJ1-2; possible D gene TRBD1, 5 bases. The CDR3 consists of 13 residues. V was trimmed by 5 bases and J by 0 bases, leaving 8 bases between them. Germline V lookup: CDR1 SGHRS, CDR2 YFSETQ. The CDR3 here is CASSGTSNYGYTF. The DNA for the CDR3 is TGCGCCAGCAGTGGGACTTCTAACTATGGCTACACCTTC.

This clone was seen a few times. The chain combines TRBV4-1 with TRBJ2-7, with a weak D call TRBD1 (6 bases). The V end lost 2 bases, the J end lost 0 bases, and 8 bases lay between the germline ends. The CDR3 runs 14 residues. Germline loops: CDR1 MGHRA, CDR2 YSYEKL. The CDR3 bases are TGCGCCAGCAGCCAACACAGGGACTCCTACGAGCAGTACTTC. It yields the protein CASSQHRDSYEQYF.

The V call is TRBV19, the J call TRBJ2-2, with 7 bases that match TRBD2. This CDR3 is 16 amino acids long. Trimming cost V 2 bases and J 4 bases; bases outside gene matches: 7. CDR1 LNHDA and CDR2 SQIVND come from the germline V gene (reference sequence). CDR3: CASSIWGGFSTGELFF. CDR3 DNA: TGTGCCAGTAGTATATGGGGGGGATTTTCCACCGGGGAGCTGTTTTTT.

The CDR3 protein is CASSIKGNEQFF. The CDR3 DNA sequence: TGTGCCAGTAGTATAAAGGGAAATGAGCAGTTCTTC. This chain connects TRBV19 to TRBJ2-1; D ambiguous. The CDR3 spans 12 residues. V was clipped by 2 bases and J by 7 bases, with 6 bases between them. Germline-derived CDR1 and CDR2 are LNHDA and SQIVND (reference sequence).

The gene calls are TRBV28 and TRBJ2-7, with 8 bases that match TRBD1. The V gene end was trimmed by 4 bases and the J gene end by 4 bases; junction bases not matched to a gene: 9. CDR1 and CDR2 from the germline V gene are MDHEN and SYDVKM. The CDR3 contains 15 residues. The CDR3 region is CASSYPIQGDYEQYF. CDR3 in DNA: TGTGCCAGCAGTTACCCTATACAGGGGGATTACGAGCAGTACTTC.

V is TRBV6-5 and J is TRBJ2-7; TRBD1 matches 8 bases. V gave up 7 bases and J gave up 5 bases; unmatched junction bases: 7. The CDR3 is 13 residues long. Germline CDR1 is MNHEY and CDR2 is SVGAGI. CDR3 region: CASNQGALNEQYF. DNA of the CDR3: TGTGCCAGCAACCAGGGGGCGCTCAACGAGCAGTACTTC.

This clone was counted only a few times. This rearrangement joins TRBV7-9 to TRBJ2-7; D is unclear. The length of the CDR3 is 13 residues. Trimming pared 5 bases from V and 6 bases from J, leaving 14 bases between. The germline CDR1 and CDR2 sequences are SEHNR and FQNEAQ (reference sequence). The CDR3: CASSASARIEQYF. The CDR3, as DNA: TGTGCCAGCAGCGCATCGGCCAGGATCGAGCAGTACTTC.

This sequence joins TRBV11-3 and TRBJ2-3, with D hard to call. V was shortened by 3 bases and J by 2 bases, with 12 bases between the two germline ends. This CDR3 region has 15 residues. Germline V gene data show CDR1 as SGHNT and CDR2 as YENEEA. CDR3 protein: CASSFFPGATDTQYF. The CDR3 nucleotides are TGTGCCAGCAGCTTTTTCCCAGGAGCCACAGATACGCAGTATTTT.

The chain has TRBV19 and TRBJ1-1; D remains ambiguous. V was clipped by 4 bases and J by 8 bases, with 8 bases between them. CDR3 length: 11 residues. Germline loops: CDR1 LNHDA, CDR2 SQIVND (reference sequence). The DNA for the CDR3 is TGTGCCAGTAGTAACGGGCCCGAAGCTTTCTTT. This encodes CASSNGPEAFF. The entire variable domain, with the rest obtained from reference TRBV19 and TRBJ1-1, is as follows: DGGITQSPKYLFRKEGQNVTLSCEQNLNHDAMYWYRQDPGQGLRLIYYSQIVNDFQKGDIAEGYSVSREKKESFPLTVTSAQKNPTAFYLCASSNGPEAFFGQGTRLTVV.

This clone has only one observation. The J gene is TRBJ1-2, the V gene TRBV7-2; D uncertain. The CDR3 consists of 14 residues. Germline V CDR1 and CDR2: SGHTA, FQGNSA. Trimming pared 1 base from V and 1 base from J, leaving 7 bases between. The CDR3 sequence: CASSLGGYNYGYTF. In DNA form, the CDR3 reads TGTGCCAGCAGCTTAGGGGGTTATAACTATGGCTACACCTTC.

The rearrangement uses TRBV6-6 and TRBJ2-7; D gene uncertain. Germline V gene data show CDR1 as MNHNY and CDR2 as SVGAGI (reference sequence). The CDR3 totals 14 residues. Trimming left V 2 bases short and J 9 bases short, with 17 bases between. The CDR3 coding sequence is TGTGCCAGCAGTTACCCCGGACCAGCTTTTGGGCAGTACTTC. Protein product: CASSYPGPAFGQYF.

This rearrangement joins TRBV4-3 to TRBJ2-3; 7 bases agree with TRBD2. With 3 bases clipped from V and 2 bases from J, the junction kept 11 bases outside the gene matches. Germline V lookup: CDR1 LGHNA, CDR2 YSLEER. CDR3 length equals 17 residues. This CDR3 reads CASSQRGSGGATDTQYF. CDR3 sequence (DNA): TGCGCCAGCAGCCAGAGGGGTTCGGGGGGAGCCACAGATACGCAGTATTTT.

This clone was seen a single time. V usage is TRBV4-1 and J usage is TRBJ2-1; D is tentatively TRBD1 or TRBD2 (5 bases each). There are 15 residues in the CDR3. Germline-derived CDR1 and CDR2 are MGHRA and YSYEKL. Trimming removed 3 bases from V and 4 bases from J, with 13 bases in between. CDR3 sequence reads: CASSHPLGVYNEQFF. CDR3 nucleotides: TGCGCCAGCAGCCACCCCTTGGGGGTTTACAATGAGCAGTTCTTC.

This sequence joins TRBV2 and TRBJ1-5; D is undetermined. CDR3 size: 16 residues. V shed 4 bases and J shed 3 bases, with 16 bases lying between them. CDR1 is SNHLY, CDR2 FYNNEI, per germline. The chain's CDR3 is CASSGRVEYDNQPQHF. The CDR3 DNA is TGTGCCAGCAGTGGAAGGGTGGAGTATGACAATCAGCCCCAGCATTTT.

The chain is built from TRBV6-5 and TRBJ2-2, with no clear D. The CDR3 sequence is 14 residues long. Trimming removed 7 bases from V and 3 bases from J, with 12 bases in between. In germline, CDR1 is MNHEY, CDR2 SVGAGI. As DNA, the CDR3 is TGTGCCAGCAACCCGCCAACACACACCGGGGAGCTGTTTTTT. Protein sequence: CASNPPTHTGELFF.

The V and J genes are TRBV27 and TRBJ2-7, with 12 positions matching TRBD2. The CDR3 runs to 17 residues. The ends lost 3 bases at V and 6 bases at J; junction bases unmatched: 12. Germline loops: CDR1 MNHEY, CDR2 SMNVEV (reference sequence). CDR3 residues: CASSFPLAGGPPGEQYF. Written as DNA, the CDR3 is TGTGCCAGCAGTTTCCCCCTAGCGGGAGGGCCGCCGGGCGAGCAGTACTTC.